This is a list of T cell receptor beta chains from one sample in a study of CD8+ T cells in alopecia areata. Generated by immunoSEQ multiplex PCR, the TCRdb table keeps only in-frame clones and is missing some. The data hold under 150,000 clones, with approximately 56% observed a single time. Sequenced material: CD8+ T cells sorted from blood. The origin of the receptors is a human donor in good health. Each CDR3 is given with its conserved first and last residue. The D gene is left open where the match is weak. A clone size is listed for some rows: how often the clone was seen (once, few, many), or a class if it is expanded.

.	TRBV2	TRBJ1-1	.	TGTGCCAGCAGGAGCTGGGAGCCGAGGAACACTGAAGCTTTCTTT	CASRSWEPRNTEAFF
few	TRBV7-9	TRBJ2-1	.	TGTGCCAGCAGCTACCCAGGCAATGAGCAGTTCTTC	CASSYPGNEQFF
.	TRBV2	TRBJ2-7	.	TGTGCCAGCAGTGAAGAATTCTCCTACGAGCAGTACTTC	CASSEEFSYEQYF
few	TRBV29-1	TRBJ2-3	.	TGCAGCGTTGATTGGCCCAGCACAGATACGCAGTATTTT	CSVDWPSTDTQYF
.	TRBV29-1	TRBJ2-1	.	TGCGCCTTCCAGGAGGCCTACAATGAGCAGTTCTTC	CAFQEAYNEQFF
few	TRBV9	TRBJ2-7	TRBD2	TGTGCCAGCAGCGTAGGGGGGACTAGCGGCTACGAGCAGTACTTC	CASSVGGTSGYEQYF
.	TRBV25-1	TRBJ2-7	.	TGTGCCAGCAGTGCCCCTTGGGCAGAGCAGTACTTC	CASSAPWAEQYF
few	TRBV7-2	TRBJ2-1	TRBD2	TGTGCCATCCCTAGCGGCAATGAGCAGTTCTTC	CAIPSGNEQFF
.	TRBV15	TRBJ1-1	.	TGTGCCACCAGCAGAGGCGAGGGACTGATGAACACTGAAGCTTTCTTT	CATSRGEGLMNTEAFF
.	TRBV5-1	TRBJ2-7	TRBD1	TGCGCCAGCAGCGAAGAAGGGGACAGAGCGTTCTACGAGCAGTACTTC	CASSEEGDRAFYEQYF
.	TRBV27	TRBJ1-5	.	TGTGCCAGCAGTTTATTGGCAGGGGACAATCAGCCCCAGCATTTT	CASSLLAGDNQPQHF
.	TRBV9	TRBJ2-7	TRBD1	TGTGCCAGCAGCGCCGGACAGGGGGTTCGCTACGAGCAGTACTTC	CASSAGQGVRYEQYF
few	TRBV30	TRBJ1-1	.	TGTGCCTGGAGTGTAGCCGACGGGTCGAACACTGAAGCTTTCTTT	CAWSVADGSNTEAFF
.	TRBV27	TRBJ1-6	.	TGTGCCAGCAGTTCCCTGGACAGCAGCTCACCCCTCCACTTT	CASSSLDSSSPLHF
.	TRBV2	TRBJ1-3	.	TGTGCCAGCCGCCCGGTGTCTGGAAACACCATATATTTT	CASRPVSGNTIYF
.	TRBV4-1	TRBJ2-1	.	TGCGCCAGCAGCCCCCGCAAGGGGCTGTACAATGAGCAGTTCTTC	CASSPRKGLYNEQFF
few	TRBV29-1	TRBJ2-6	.	TGCAGCGTTGAAGACTGGACACCTAGCTCTGGGGCCAACGTCCTGACTTTC	CSVEDWTPSSGANVLTF
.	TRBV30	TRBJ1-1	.	TGTGCCTGGAGTTATCATGTGAACACTGAAGCTTTCTTT	CAWSYHVNTEAFF
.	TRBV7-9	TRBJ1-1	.	TGTGCCAGCACCATAGGGAGTGAAGCTTTCTTT	CASTIGSEAFF
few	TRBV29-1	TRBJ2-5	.	TGCGGAGTCACGGGCCACGGACATGTGGGCCAGTACTTC	CGVTGHGHVGQYF
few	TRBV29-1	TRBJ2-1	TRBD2	TGCAGCGTTGTCCTACGTAGCGGGAGGGGCTACAATGAGCAGTTCTTC	CSVVLRSGRGYNEQFF
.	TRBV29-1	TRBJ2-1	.	TGCAGCGCCGACCCGGACACCTACAATGAGCAGTTCTTC	CSADPDTYNEQFF
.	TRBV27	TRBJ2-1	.	TGTGCCGCAGGCAGGGTTGCCTACAATGAGCAGTTCTTC	CAAGRVAYNEQFF
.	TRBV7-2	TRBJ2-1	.	TGTGCCAGCAGCTTAAGTGGTGAGCAGTTCTTC	CASSLSGEQFF
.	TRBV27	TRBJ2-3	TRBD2	TGTGCCAGCAGTTCCGGGACTAGCGGTAGCACAGATACGCAGTATTTT	CASSSGTSGSTDTQYF